The 20 T cell receptor beta chains reported below all come from one sample, sequenced in a study of T cells in Graves' hyperthyroidism and ophthalmopathy. From RNA transcripts, TCR beta CDR3 regions were amplified. The TCR CDR3 was amplified in a first-round RT-PCR using the HTBI primer set. In TCRdb, the multiplex PCR reads were re-called with MiXCR into one record per CDR3 protein. The data hold hundreds of thousands of distinct CDR3 sequences, with around 38% observed a single time. Specimen: blood. These receptors were obtained from a man aged 18 to 29 with Graves' hyperthyroidism.

This clonotype occurred a few times. This rearrangement joins TRBV9 to TRBJ2-7; 11 nucleotides match TRBD2. J gave up 5 bases and V 3 bases, and 7 bases lay outside the gene matches. This CDR3 has 15 amino acids. Looked up from germline, CDR1 is SGDLS and CDR2 is YYNGEE. CDR3 nucleotide sequence: TGTGCCAGCAGCGCCTTCGGGACTAGCGGCGACGAGCAGTACTTC. Protein: CASSAFGTSGDEQYF.

The chain links TRBV2 to TRBJ2-5, with D possibly TRBD2 on 5 matching bases. CDR1 is SNHLY, CDR2 FYNNEI, per germline. CDR3 length equals 17 residues. V was clipped by 5 bases and J by 2 bases, with 21 bases between them. Here the CDR3 reads CASSFLVTAERQETQYF. In DNA form, the CDR3 reads TGTGCCAGCAGTTTCCTGGTTACAGCGGAGAGGCAAGAGACCCAGTACTTC.

The J gene is TRBJ1-1, the V gene TRBV5-5; 9 nucleotides match TRBD1. The V gene end was trimmed by 4 bases and the J gene end by 2 bases; junction bases not matched to a gene: 9. CDR3 size: 16 residues. Germline CDR1 reads SGHKS; CDR2 reads YYEKEE (reference sequence). The DNA for the CDR3 is TGTGCCAGCAGCACCGGACAGGGGAGGGTTAACACTGAAGCTTTCTTT. Translating it yields CASSTGQGRVNTEAFF. The variable domain in full, with the rest retrieved from reference TRBV5-5 and TRBJ1-1, is DAGVTQSPTHLIKTRGQQVTLRCSPISGHKSVSWYQQVLGQGPQFIFQYYEKEERGRGNFPDRFSARQFPNYSSELNVNALLLGDSALYLCASSTGQGRVNTEAFFGQGTRLTVV.

This clonotype was counted many times. The chain couples TRBV29-1 to TRBJ1-1; no clear D gene. Germline V CDR1 and CDR2: SQVTM, ANQGSEA. V lost 0 bases and J lost 2, with 13 bases in between. The CDR3 is made up of 15 amino acids. Here the CDR3 DNA reads TGCAGCGTTGAAGATCAAGGGTTCATCAACACTGAAGCTTTCTTT. Translating it yields CSVEDQGFINTEAFF.

V is TRBV29-1 and J is TRBJ2-5; either TRBD1 or TRBD2 may fit D (7 bases each). The ends were cut back, 7 bases at V and 0 bases at J, with 18 bases in the middle. The CDR3 totals 15 residues. Germline CDR1 reads SQVTM; CDR2 reads ANQGSEA. CDR3 residues: CSARQGGGYQETQYF. CDR3 bases: TGCAGCGCCAGACAGGGAGGGGGGTACCAAGAGACCCAGTACTTC.

The chain uses TRBV10-3 and TRBJ2-7; TRBD1 or TRBD2 may be the D gene (5 bases each). The CDR3 loop spans 13 amino acids. The germline V gene has CDR1 ENHRY and CDR2 SYGVKD. V dropped 10 bases and J dropped 2 bases, with 15 bases sitting between them. The CDR3 DNA reads TGTGCCAGCACCGATGGGGGTACCTACGAGCAGTACTTC. Its protein is CASTDGGTYEQYF.

This chain joins TRBV6-5 and TRBJ1-1; 7 bases are a match to TRBD1. J was trimmed by 3 bases and V by 4 bases; bases with no gene match: 8. Germline V lookup: CDR1 MNHEY, CDR2 SVGAGI. CDR3 length equals 15 residues. CDR3 coding DNA: TGTGCCAGCAGTTTCCAATCAGGGGGGGACACTGAAGCTTTCTTT. Protein product: CASSFQSGGDTEAFF.

The rearrangement links TRBV7-8 to TRBJ2-2; tentatively, D is TRBD2 (6 bases). The V gene's germline CDR1 is SGHVS and CDR2 FQNEAQ. This CDR3 comprises 15 residues. V lost 3 bases and J 6 bases, leaving 14 bases between the germline ends. CDR3 amino acids: CASSLGLTDPGELFF. CDR3 coding DNA: TGTGCCAGCAGCTTGGGACTGACAGATCCCGGGGAGCTGTTTTTT.

Notes on this clonotype: A much larger clone differs from this one at a single base, so this may be a read error. Since no conserved phenylalanine or tryptophan closes the CDR3, a read error is the likely cause. V usage is TRBV12-3 or TRBV12-4 and J usage is TRBJ1-6; D gene ambiguous. This CDR3 region has 17 residues. V was clipped by 5 bases and J by 10 bases, with 24 bases between them. Written as DNA, the CDR3 is TGTGCCAGCAGTGAAGCGTTAATGGGCGGGGAGGCGTCACCCCTCCACCTT. This codes for CASSEALMGGEASPLHL.

Notes on this clonotype: Mismatch with germline at one junction end may stem from a read error. The chain uses TRBV5-1 and TRBJ2-7; D gene ambiguous. Germline values: CDR1 SGHRS, CDR2 YFSETQ. The length of the CDR3 is 13 residues. This chain's CDR3 is CASSLDLIYEQYF. CDR3 bases: TGTGCCAGCAGTCTCGACCTCATCTACGAGCAGTACTTC.

The table lists this clonotype with a few counts. The rearrangement uses TRBV12-3 or TRBV12-4 and TRBJ2-2; unclear D gene. V was cut by 6 bases and J by 6 bases, with 11 bases left in between. The CDR3 covers 13 residues. The CDR3 loop reads CASSRTWAGELFF. Written as DNA, the CDR3 is TGTGCCAGCAGCCGGACCTGGGCCGGGGAGCTGTTTTTT.

This clonotype was recorded at least ten times. The CDR3 sequence is CASTIQAKNTEAFF. The CDR3 bases are TGTGCCAGCACCATACAGGCTAAGAACACTGAAGCTTTCTTT. This sequence joins TRBV2 and TRBJ1-1, with TRBD1 as a possible D gene (5 bases). The CDR3 is made up of 14 amino acids. Between the trimmed V and J ends, which lost 7 bases and 1 base, there was a span of 13 bases. Germline V lookup: CDR1 SNHLY, CDR2 FYNNEI.

The V gene is TRBV10-3, the J gene TRBJ2-3; tentative D call: TRBD1 (6 bases). The V end lost 7 bases, the J end lost 2 bases, and 13 bases lay between the germline ends. CDR1 ENHRY and CDR2 SYGVKD come from the germline V gene. The CDR3 totals 14 residues. This CDR3 reads CAINRDTYTDTQYF. As DNA, the CDR3 is TGTGCCATCAATCGGGACACCTACACAGATACGCAGTATTTT.

The table lists this clonotype with many counts. This sequence joins TRBV7-8 and TRBJ1-2; D call uncertain. This CDR3 has 14 residues. Germline V lookup: CDR1 SGHVS, CDR2 FQNEAQ. Trimming removed 2 bases from V and 5 bases from J, with 12 bases in between. The CDR3 loop is CASSLFKTDYGYTF. DNA for the CDR3: TGTGCCAGCAGCTTATTTAAGACGGATTATGGCTACACCTTC.

This clonotype turned up a few times. This chain uses TRBV7-9 with TRBJ2-7; D call uncertain. CDR3 length equals 15 residues. Trimming stripped 5 bases from V and 3 bases from J, with 17 bases between. CDR1 is SEHNR, CDR2 FQNEAQ, per germline (reference sequence). The CDR3 DNA sequence: TGTGCCAGCAGCCAAGACGGCCAGAGTCGCTACGAGCAGTACTTC. Residues: CASSQDGQSRYEQYF. Filled out from reference TRBV7-9 and TRBJ2-7, the complete variable domain reads DTGVSQNPRHKITKRGQNVTFRCDPISEHNRLYWYRQTLGQGPEFLTYFQNEAQLEKSRLLSDRFSAERPKGSFSTLEIQRTEQGDSAMYLCASSQDGQSRYEQYFGPGTRLTVT.

The chain links TRBV20-1 to TRBJ2-2; D unresolved. Per germline, CDR1 DFQATT and CDR2 SNEGSKA (reference sequence). Deletions cut 4 bases from V and 2 bases from J, with 8 bases between. There are 13 residues in the CDR3. In DNA, the CDR3 is TGCAGTGCTATCCCTCGAAACACCGGGGAGCTGTTTTTT. This gives the protein CSAIPRNTGELFF.

V is TRBV2 and J is TRBJ2-7, with D perhaps matching TRBD1 or TRBD2 (5 bases each). Germline V gene data show CDR1 as SNHLY and CDR2 as FYNNEI. The germline V and J ends were trimmed by 0 bases and 5 bases, with 14 bases remaining between them. The CDR3 has 15 residues. The DNA for the CDR3 is TGTGCCAGCAGTGAAGCGCCGGGGCAGGGCCACGAGCAGTACTTC. Protein product: CASSEAPGQGHEQYF.

The V and J genes are TRBV12-3 or TRBV12-4 and TRBJ1-1; tentatively, D is TRBD1 (5 bases). The CDR3 is 10 residues long. The V and J ends lost 11 bases and 11 bases respectively, with 15 bases between them. Here the CDR3 reads CASSGGAAFF. The CDR3 DNA reads as TGTGCCTCCTCGGGAGGGGCGGCTTTCTTT.

The rearrangement links TRBV15 to TRBJ1-5; 9 nucleotides line up with TRBD1. The ends lost 2 bases at V and 3 bases at J; junction bases unmatched: 11. Germline values: CDR1 LNHNV, CDR2 YYDKDF (reference sequence). CDR3 length equals 18 residues. CDR3 sequence (DNA): TGTGCCACCAGCAGACCCGCCCGGGACAGGGAAAACAATCAGCCCCAGCATTTT. Protein: CATSRPARDRENNQPQHF. Variable domain in full (rest from reference TRBV15 and TRBJ1-5): DAMVIQNPRYQVTQFGKPVTLSCSQTLNHNVMYWYQQKSSQAPKLLFHYYDKDFNNEADTPDNFQSRRPNTSFCFLDIRSPGLGDTAMYLCATSRPARDRENNQPQHFGDGTRLSIL.

The chain combines TRBV29-1 with TRBJ2-2, with TRBD1 matching 8 bases. The trim removed 6 bases at V and 3 bases at J, leaving 6 bases unmatched. Germline V gene sequence: CDR1 SQVTM, CDR2 ANQGSEA. The CDR3 contains 14 residues. This CDR3 reads CSVTTGAYTGELFF. The DNA of the CDR3 is TGCAGCGTGACGACAGGGGCATACACCGGGGAGCTGTTTTTT.